This T cell receptor beta chain was captured by sequencing in a study of CD8 T cells in Susac syndrome. About this clonotype itself: Its specificity is not known.

cDNA came from around 0.5 to 1 ug RNA primed by random hexamers. TCRdb recomputed calls from the immunoSEQ multiplex PCR reads with MiXCR, one row per CDR3 protein. Here the sample spans roughly 330,000 distinct CDR3 sequences, about 92% being singletons. CDR1 is MNHEY and CDR2 is SMNVEV in the germline V gene (reference sequence). The CDR3 length is 15 residues. V dropped 2 bases and J dropped 3 bases, with 13 bases sitting between them. The study, taken as a whole, reports: As the study acknowledged, the number of individuals who were part of its TCR sequencing and HLA analysis was relatively small.

The rearrangement links TRBV27 to TRBJ1-1; possibly TRBD1 for D (5 bases). What was sequenced was CD4+ T cells from PBMCs. This clonotype was sampled from a human donor with multiple sclerosis. The CDR3 loop reads CASSLSPGGDTEAFF. The CDR3, as DNA: TGTGCCAGCAGTTTAAGCCCAGGAGGGGACACTGAAGCTTTCTTT.